This T cell receptor (beta chain) was documented in a study of cytomegalovirus exposure and HLA in healthy donors. Study-wide results and limits: Across donors, most TCRs were seen rarely, yet some public ones were widespread. Associated with HLA alleles at 0.05 false discovery rate in a later analysis were over 15,000 TCR beta sequences.

PCR amplification relied on 60 Vbeta primers (plus 13 Jbeta primers). Profiling relied on immunoSEQ multiplex PCR, and the TCRdb table lists in-frame clones only, not all of them. Its table records some 110,000 clones. A word on this clone: Its matching antigen is unknown.

CDR3 length: 15 amino acids. The ends lost 1 base at V and 1 base at J; junction bases unmatched: 3. In germline, CDR1 is SGHTA, CDR2 FQGNSA. The receptor was derived from a man aged 40-50 years in good health and CMV-seropositive. This chain joins TRBV7-2 and TRBJ2-5; 7 bases align to TRBD2. The sequencing sample was made of PBMCs. The CDR3 DNA follows: TGTGCCAGCAGCTTAGTCGGCGGGGGCCAAGAGACCCAGTACTTC. Its translation: CASSLVGGGQETQYF.